A single sample is the source of the 16 T cell receptor beta chains below, sequenced in a study of shared T cell receptors in the human thymus. Clones were sequenced by immunoSEQ multiplex PCR, and TCRdb holds only the in-frame ones, with some missing. The repertoire consists of hundreds of thousands of clones, with more than 75% occurring once and the leading ten covering 0.0085% to 0.012%. The same sample was also used in a study of human thymus T cells.

The sequencing sample was made of thymocytes. The receptors were sampled from a boy in the first two years of life with a congenital heart defect.

This chain uses TRBV4-1 with TRBJ2-7, with 7 bases fitting TRBD2. The germline CDR1 and CDR2 sequences are MGHRA and YSYEKL. This CDR3 has 17 residues. The ends lost 0 bases at V and 2 bases at J; junction bases unmatched: 10. CDR3 region: CASSQDSVAGTTYEQYF. The CDR3 nucleotides are TGCGCCAGCAGCCAAGACTCCGTAGCGGGTACTACCTACGAGCAGTACTTC.

The chain has TRBV4-3 and TRBJ2-1; 13 nucleotides match TRBD2. This CDR3 comprises 15 residues. Germline-derived CDR1 and CDR2 are LGHNA and YSLEER. V trimming: 2 bases; J trimming: 7 bases; junction bases outside the gene matches: 2. This chain's CDR3 is CASSQRLAGGNEQFF. The CDR3 nucleotides are TGCGCCAGCAGCCAACGACTAGCGGGAGGTAATGAGCAGTTCTTC.

This chain links TRBV15 with TRBJ1-2; D may be TRBD1 (5 bases). This CDR3 has 13 residues. V shed 1 base and J shed 8 bases, with 11 bases lying between them. Germline assignment: CDR1 LNHNV and CDR2 YYDKDF (reference sequence). The CDR3 nucleotides read TGTGCCACCAGCAGAGGGGGGGTTCGAGGCTACACCTTC. Translated, it gives CATSRGGVRGYTF.

The rearrangement links TRBV30 to TRBJ1-3, with a weak D call TRBD1 (6 bases). V lost 2 bases and J 3 bases, leaving 14 bases between the germline ends. The CDR3 is made up of 15 amino acids. Germline V gene data show CDR1 as GTSNPN and CDR2 as SVGIG (reference sequence). CDR3 sequence (DNA): TGTGCCTGGAGTTTGGTGTCAGGGGTTGGAAACACCATATATTTT. Protein: CAWSLVSGVGNTIYF.

The genes are TRBV2 and TRBJ2-2, with 14 positions matching TRBD2. The CDR3 is 17 residues long. From germline, CDR1 is SNHLY and CDR2 FYNNEI. The ends lost 7 bases at V and 5 bases at J; junction bases unmatched: 9. CDR3 protein: CASTSGLAGVKTGELFF. CDR3 nucleotides: TGTGCCAGCACCTCGGGACTAGCGGGAGTTAAAACCGGGGAGCTGTTTTTT.

This chain joins TRBV5-1 and TRBJ2-3, with 8 nucleotides matching TRBD2. Germline-derived CDR1 and CDR2 are SGHRS and YFSETQ. This CDR3 comprises 15 residues. V lost 6 bases, J lost 3 bases, and 9 bases stayed unmatched. The CDR3 loop is CASNQRESWTDTQYF. The CDR3 DNA reads as TGCGCCAGCAACCAGCGGGAGTCGTGGACAGATACGCAGTATTTT.

The chain recombines TRBV5-4 with TRBJ2-5; 14 positions agree with TRBD2. The CDR3 is 16 amino acids. Germline trimming cut 4 bases from V and 4 bases from J; bases unmatched to any gene: 6. Germline CDR1 SGHNT, CDR2 YYREEE (reference sequence). The CDR3 nucleotides are TGTGCCAGCAGCCCCGGGACTAGCGGGAGACGAGAGACCCAGTACTTC. It specifies CASSPGTSGRRETQYF.

This sequence joins TRBV11-3 and TRBJ2-2, with D maybe TRBD2 (5 bases). Germline V gene sequence: CDR1 SGHNT, CDR2 YENEEA. Trimming took off 3 bases at V and 5 bases at J, with 19 bases between the two ends. The CDR3 extends over 17 amino acids. The CDR3 sequence: CASSFPIEGETTGELFF. In DNA form, the CDR3 reads TGTGCCAGCAGCTTTCCCATAGAGGGAGAGACAACCGGGGAGCTGTTTTTT.

The chain joins TRBV5-1 to TRBJ2-1; 9 bases line up with TRBD2. The CDR3 runs to 15 residues. Per germline, CDR1 SGHRS and CDR2 YFSETQ. V lost 1 base and J lost 8; bases outside the gene matches: 7. CDR3 DNA sequence: TGCGCCAGCAGCTTGCTAGGGCGGGAGGGAGATGAGCAGTTCTTC. Encoded protein: CASSLLGREGDEQFF.

The sample holds a few counts of this clone. The chain couples TRBV5-6 to TRBJ1-2, with a tentative D call TRBD1 (5 bases). Trimming shortened V by 1 base and J by 1 base, and 11 bases separated the two germline ends. The germline V gene has CDR1 SGHDT and CDR2 YYEEEE. The length of the CDR3 is 15 residues. The CDR3 DNA reads TGTGCCAGCAGCTTGCCAGGACATATTAACTATGGCTACACCTTC. Translating gives CASSLPGHINYGYTF. The full variable domain, rest sourced from reference TRBV5-6 and TRBJ1-2, is DAGVTQSPTHLIKTRGQQVTLRCSPKSGHDTVSWYQQALGQGPQFIFQYYEEEERQRGNFPDRFSGHQFPNYSSELNVNALLLGDSALYLCASSLPGHINYGYTFGSGTRLTVV.

V and J are TRBV7-2 and TRBJ2-1, with 7 bases matching TRBD2. V gave up 4 bases and J gave up 9 bases; unmatched junction bases: 9. From germline, CDR1 is SGHTA and CDR2 FQGNSA. The CDR3 covers 14 residues. DNA for the CDR3: TGTGCCAGCAGCTCCGGGACTACGGGGACTGAGCAGTTCTTC. It yields the protein CASSSGTTGTEQFF. The full variable domain, rest sourced from reference TRBV7-2 and TRBJ2-1, is GAGVSQSPSNKVTEKGKDVELRCDPISGHTALYWYRQSLGQGLEFLIYFQGNSAPDKSGLPSDRFSAERTGGSVSTLTIQRTQQEDSAVYLCASSSGTTGTEQFFGPGTRLTVL.

The rearrangement joins TRBV7-2 to TRBJ2-5, with 8 bases identical to TRBD1. This CDR3 is 15 amino acids long. V dropped 5 bases and J dropped 4; count of bases not matched to a gene: 9. The V gene's germline CDR1 is SGHTA and CDR2 FQGNSA. The CDR3 bases are TGTGCCAGCAGCCCAACTCGGACAGGGACAGAGACCCAGTACTTC. This sequence encodes CASSPTRTGTETQYF.

This clone was seen more than once but under ten times. The CDR3 reads CASSQVAHRGNTEAFF. DNA for the CDR3: TGCGCCAGCAGCCAAGTGGCCCACAGGGGGAACACTGAAGCTTTCTTT. The chain joins TRBV4-1 to TRBJ1-1; 7 nucleotides match TRBD1. The germline CDR1 and CDR2 sequences are MGHRA and YSYEKL. V was clipped by 1 base and J by 1 base; unmatched bases: 6. The CDR3 runs 16 residues.

J is TRBJ2-7 and V is TRBV7-2, with D perhaps matching TRBD1 (6 bases). V lost 5 bases and J lost 0, with 11 bases in between. Germline V gene sequence: CDR1 SGHTA, CDR2 FQGNSA. The CDR3 has 14 amino acids. The CDR3 nucleotides read TGTGCCAGCAGCCCAAACAGGGTCTCCTACGAGCAGTACTTC. It is translated as CASSPNRVSYEQYF.

The chain couples TRBV6-1 to TRBJ1-1; possible D gene TRBD1, 5 bases. The germline CDR1 and CDR2 sequences are MNHNS and SASEGT. The CDR3 runs to 15 residues. V lost 2 bases and J lost 4, with 14 bases in between. In nucleotides, the CDR3 is TGTGCCAGCAGTGAACTCGGGGGAATGGGCACTGAAGCTTTCTTT. Amino acid sequence: CASSELGGMGTEAFF.

The chain joins TRBV27 to TRBJ2-5, with 10 bases fitting TRBD2. Losses at the gene ends were 6 bases for V and 6 bases for J; bases not matched to a gene: 7. This CDR3 has 14 amino acids. Looked up from germline, CDR1 is MNHEY and CDR2 is SMNVEV (reference sequence). The CDR3 sequence is CASRLEREGQTQYF. As DNA, the CDR3 is TGTGCCAGCAGGCTGGAGCGGGAGGGCCAGACCCAGTACTTC.